This T cell receptor (beta chain) was observed in a study of beta chain features in type 1 diabetes. The length of the CDR3 is 16 residues. The junction had 10 bases not matched to a gene; V was cut back by 4 bases and J by 4 bases. Germline V CDR1 and CDR2: SQVTM, ANQGSEA. Details on this clone: What it binds is not known.

Whole-study findings and limits: Unsettled here was the matter of whether HLA type influences TCRB rearrangement.

Sequenced material consisted of expressed TCRB transcripts (all of the isolated RNA was reverse transcribed). The assay was immunoSEQ multiplex PCR, and TCRdb's table has in-frame clones only and misses some. This table holds roughly 180,000 clones, 13% found once. The specimen sequenced was central memory CD4+ T cells from blood. This clonotype was obtained from a woman between 18 and 29 years old in good health. The gene calls are TRBV29-1 and TRBJ2-2, with 9 bases lining up with TRBD1. The CDR3 nucleotides are TGCAGCGTTGCCCCGGGACAGGGAGTATCCACCGGGGAGCTGTTTTTT. This codes for CSVAPGQGVSTGELFF.